This T cell receptor beta chain comes out of a study of radiation and T cells in renal cell carcinoma. Study findings and constraints: From baseline, blood top tumor clonotypes peaked at 2 weeks post-radiation. Baseline intratumoral clonotype presence is unknown without pretreatment biopsies.

As regards this clone: Its antigen is currently unknown.

Measured with immunoSEQ multiplex PCR; TCRdb has only the in-frame clones, and not every one. The sample includes over 120,000 clones, 75% to 90% seen only once; the top ten take around 17%. Time point given: blood 4 weeks post-SBRT, at nephrectomy. Sample treatment: 15 Gy SBRT to primary tumor, nephrectomy 4 weeks later. Nephrectomy followed 15 Gy stereotactic body radiation by 4 weeks. The tumor was a clear cell renal cell carcinoma. Trimming took 5 bases from V and 2 from J, leaving 15 bases between them. CDR3 length: 15 amino acids. Germline CDR1 is SGHTA and CDR2 is FQGNSA. This TCR was recovered from a woman aged 45-65 years with renal cell carcinoma. Sequences were derived from blood, sampled from a patient whose treatment included radiotherapy and nephrectomy. V is TRBV7-2 and J is TRBJ1-1; D is unresolved. The CDR3 DNA follows: TGTGCCAGCAGCAAAGAGGGCCAGACCAACACTGAAGCTTTCTTT. Residues: CASSKEGQTNTEAFF.